The 25 T cell receptor beta chains presented below share a single source sample, sequenced in a study of human T cells and chemical hapten exposure. Stated time point: patch test 2, 6 weeks after DPC sensitization. This sample's treatment: therapeutic diphenylcyclopropenone sensitization with weekly scalp DPC. One entry per CDR3 protein results from TCRdb running MiXCR on the RACE reads. Among roughly 94,000 distinct CDR3 sequences, 7% to 10% were seen once, and the ten largest hold just over 2%. The input for sequencing was whole blood, taken in connection with sensitization to the hapten diphenylcyclopropenone (DPC). All receptors derive from a woman in her thirties or forties with alopecia areata. Some clones in this sample may be carry-over from other donors' samples.

This clonotype appeared a single time. CDR3 bases: TGCAGCGTTGAAGAGCCCAGCGGGAGCTCCTACGAGCAGTACTTC. Protein sequence: CSVEEPSGSSYEQYF. This chain links TRBV29-1 with TRBJ2-7; 8 bases map to TRBD2. Germline CDR1 is SQVTM and CDR2 is ANQGSEA. This CDR3 region has 15 residues. Unmatched junction bases numbered 4, after V lost 0 bases and J lost 0 bases.

This clonotype was observed at least ten times. The CDR3 loop reads CASSPTGSYGYTF. The CDR3 region has the DNA TGTGCCAGCAGCCCGACAGGGTCCTATGGCTACACCTTC. The V and J genes are TRBV2 and TRBJ1-2; 7 nucleotides match TRBD1. Germline V gene lookup returns CDR1 SNHLY and CDR2 FYNNEI. The CDR3 has 13 residues. With 6 bases clipped from V and 4 bases from J, the junction kept 5 bases outside the gene matches.

Written as DNA, the CDR3 is TGTGCCAGCAGCCATTCTACGAGGAATTCACCCCTCCACTTT. Protein sequence: CASSHSTRNSPLHF. The J gene is TRBJ1-6, the V gene TRBV14; D remains ambiguous. Germline lookup yields CDR1 SGHDN and CDR2 FVKESK. The CDR3 runs 14 residues. With 3 bases removed from V and 7 bases from J, the gap between germline ends came to 10 bases.

Ten or more counts support this clonotype. The chain employs TRBV3-1 and TRBJ2-2; D is unclear. Per the germline V gene, CDR1 is LGHDT and CDR2 is YNNKEL (reference sequence). Trimming removed 5 bases from V and 0 bases from J, with 7 bases in between. The CDR3 contains 14 residues. CDR3 sequence reads: CASSFSSNTGELFF. The CDR3, as DNA: TGTGCCAGCAGCTTCTCATCGAACACCGGGGAGCTGTTTTTT.

The CDR3 loop reads CASRGSRETLTGELFF. The DNA of the CDR3 is TGTGCCAGCAGGGGCTCGCGGGAGACGCTCACCGGGGAGCTGTTTTTT. The J gene is TRBJ2-2, the V gene TRBV7-9; 7 bases are shared with TRBD2. CDR1 SEHNR and CDR2 FQNEAQ come from the germline V gene (reference sequence). The CDR3 is 16 amino acids. Trimming at V came to 6 bases and at J to 4 bases, leaving 11 bases not matched to a gene.

The V and J genes are TRBV20-1 and TRBJ2-3; 10 nucleotides line up with TRBD2. The J segment lost 6 bases and the V segment lost 6 bases, leaving 9 bases of the junction unmatched. This CDR3 region has 14 residues. Germline CDR1 reads DFQATT; CDR2 reads SNEGSKA (reference sequence). The CDR3 sequence: CSATGLAEPDTQYF. The CDR3 DNA sequence: TGCAGTGCCACAGGACTAGCGGAACCGGATACGCAGTATTTT.

The sample holds many counts of this clonotype. V gene TRBV29-1 combines with J gene TRBJ2-1; D is undetermined. This CDR3 comprises 12 residues. Germline V CDR1 and CDR2: SQVTM, ANQGSEA. Trimming cost V 7 bases and J 0 bases, with 7 bases left between them. The CDR3 protein is CSGASSYNEQFF. CDR3 DNA sequence: TGCAGCGGGGCTAGCTCCTACAATGAGCAGTTCTTC.

The chain uses TRBV29-1 and TRBJ2-5, with D possibly TRBD2 on 7 matching bases. The germline gives CDR1 SQVTM, CDR2 ANQGSEA. This CDR3 spans 13 amino acids. V lost 6 bases to trimming and J lost 5 bases, with 16 bases between them. The CDR3 is CSVHLRGGETQYF. The DNA of the CDR3 is TGCAGCGTCCACCTCAGGGGAGGGGAGACCCAGTACTTC.

The chain has TRBV11-2 and TRBJ2-7; TRBD2 might be the D (5 bases). The CDR3 extends over 13 amino acids. V lost 5 bases and J lost 5, with 13 bases in between. Germline loops: CDR1 SGHAT, CDR2 FQNNGV. The CDR3 bases are TGTGCCAGCAGCCTCGGCCAGCGGCACGAGCAGTACTTC. Its translation is CASSLGQRHEQYF.

This clonotype has a handful of counts. V usage is TRBV4-2 and J usage is TRBJ2-4; D remains ambiguous. This CDR3 has 16 amino acids. V lost 1 base to trimming and J lost 0 bases, with 10 bases between them. In germline, CDR1 is LGHNA, CDR2 YNFKEQ. DNA of the CDR3: TGTGCCAGCAGCCAAGGGGCCACGCTAGCCAAAAACATTCAGTACTTC. Translating it yields CASSQGATLAKNIQYF.

This clonotype was recorded at least ten times. The chain is built from TRBV5-1 and TRBJ2-7; maybe TRBD2 (6 bases). Per germline, CDR1 SGHRS and CDR2 YFSETQ. The germline V and J ends were trimmed by 5 bases and 0 bases, with 12 bases remaining between them. The CDR3 is 14 amino acids. As DNA, the CDR3 is TGCGCCAGCAGTAGGGACTCCTCCTCCTACGAGCAGTACTTC. Its translation is CASSRDSSSYEQYF.

This clonotype was seen at least ten times. J is TRBJ2-5 and V is TRBV7-9, with D hard to call. The germline gives CDR1 SEHNR, CDR2 FQNEAQ (reference sequence). This CDR3 is built from 14 residues. V was cut by 5 bases and J by 0 bases, with 10 bases left in between. CDR3 sequence: CASSTSRDQETQYF. CDR3 nucleotides: TGTGCCAGCAGCACCTCCCGGGACCAAGAGACCCAGTACTTC.

This clonotype turned up a few times. The V gene is TRBV18, the J gene TRBJ2-7; no clear D gene. Germline CDR1 KGHSH, CDR2 LQKENI. V lost 3 bases and J lost 4, with 4 bases in between. This CDR3 region has 11 residues. CDR3 loop: CASSPQYEQYF. In nucleotides, the CDR3 is TGTGCCAGCTCACCCCAGTACGAGCAGTACTTC.

Ten or more counts support this clonotype. The V gene is TRBV29-1, the J gene TRBJ2-5; no firm D call. The CDR3 length is 10 residues. V was trimmed by 7 bases and J by 5 bases, leaving 8 bases between them. The germline V gene encodes CDR1 SQVTM and CDR2 ANQGSEA. The CDR3 sequence: CSGGRETQYF. The CDR3 region has the DNA TGCAGCGGTGGCAGGGAGACCCAGTACTTC.

This clonotype was picked up a small number of times. The chain links TRBV27 to TRBJ2-7, with D unresolved. This CDR3 has 14 residues. Germline assignment: CDR1 MNHEY and CDR2 SMNVEV (reference sequence). Between the trimmed V and J ends, which lost 10 bases and 0 bases, there was a span of 16 bases. The CDR3 sequence is CATRRTDSSYEQYF. CDR3 DNA: TGTGCCACCCGACGGACGGATAGCTCCTACGAGCAGTACTTC.

This clonotype was picked up a small number of times. V usage is TRBV5-1 and J usage is TRBJ2-7; possibly TRBD1 for D (6 bases). CDR1 is SGHRS, CDR2 YFSETQ, per germline. Trimming removed 0 bases at V and 2 bases at J, with 12 bases between. The CDR3 has 15 amino acids. This CDR3 is CASSLDGQFAYEQYF. DNA for the CDR3: TGCGCCAGCAGCTTGGACGGACAGTTCGCCTACGAGCAGTACTTC.

This clonotype showed up many times. J is TRBJ1-5 and V is TRBV20-1; TRBD1 matches at 7 bases. From germline, CDR1 is DFQATT and CDR2 SNEGSKA (reference sequence). The CDR3 is 16 residues long. The V gene end was trimmed by 0 bases and the J gene end by 2 bases; junction bases not matched to a gene: 7. In DNA, the CDR3 is TGCAGTGCTAGAGACCTCCACAGGGGCCGCAATCAGCCCCAGCATTTT. Its translation: CSARDLHRGRNQPQHF.

This clonotype was found a few times. The chain joins TRBV10-3 to TRBJ2-7; 12 bases map to TRBD2. Germline V gene lookup returns CDR1 ENHRY and CDR2 SYGVKD. The CDR3 consists of 14 residues. V trimming: 10 bases; J trimming: 0 bases; junction bases outside the gene matches: 4. This CDR3 is CASRLAGDSYEQYF. The CDR3 nucleotides are TGTGCCAGCCGACTAGCGGGGGACTCCTACGAGCAGTACTTC.

This clonotype was detected a few times. This chain links TRBV3-1 with TRBJ2-1; D tentatively reads TRBD1 or TRBD2 (7 bases each). The CDR3 is made up of 15 amino acids. With 1 base removed from V and 9 bases from J, the gap between germline ends came to 16 bases. The germline V gene has CDR1 LGHDT and CDR2 YNNKEL (reference sequence). The CDR3 region has the DNA TGTGCCAGCAGCCAAGCCCCAGGGGGGGCCGGTGAGCAGTTCTTC. Protein: CASSQAPGGAGEQFF.

With respect to this clonotype: A much larger clone differs from this one at a single base, so this may be a read error. The V call is TRBV7-6, the J call TRBJ2-3; TRBD1 agrees at 9 bases. CDR1 is SGHVS, CDR2 FNYEAQ, per germline. CDR3 size: 15 residues. The ends lost 4 bases at V and 5 bases at J; junction bases unmatched: 7. CDR3 amino acids: CASSYRDRELDTQYF. In DNA, the CDR3 is TGTGCCAGCAGCTACCGGGACAGGGAGTTAGATACGCAGTATTTT.

This clonotype was observed a few times. The chain uses TRBV11-3 and TRBJ1-6, with a weak D call TRBD1 (6 bases). Germline assignment: CDR1 SGHNT and CDR2 YENEEA. This CDR3 spans 13 amino acids. With 4 bases removed from V and 14 bases from J, the gap between germline ends came to 15 bases. In DNA form, the CDR3 reads TGTGCCAGCAGCTCCGGGGTCCAGGGGACCCTCCACTTT. Translation gives CASSSGVQGTLHF. The full variable domain, rest sourced from reference TRBV11-3 and TRBJ1-6, is EAGVVQSPRYKIIEKKQPVAFWCNPISGHNTLYWYLQNLGQGPELLIRYENEEAVDDSQLPKDRFSAERLKGVDSTLKIQPAELGDSAVYLCASSSGVQGTLHFGNGTRLTVT.

This clonotype was found a few times. The chain is built from TRBV12-3 or TRBV12-4 and TRBJ2-4; D may correspond to TRBD1 or TRBD2 (5 bases each). V lost 3 bases to trimming and J lost 2 bases, with 11 bases between them. This CDR3 is 15 amino acids long. The CDR3 is CASSFRGVSKNIQYF. For the CDR3, the DNA is TGTGCCAGCAGTTTTAGAGGGGTATCCAAAAACATTCAGTACTTC.

V is TRBV28 and J is TRBJ2-7; D is perhaps TRBD2 (5 bases). V lost 4 bases and J 3 bases, leaving 7 bases between the germline ends. Germline values: CDR1 MDHEN, CDR2 SYDVKM. The CDR3 has 12 amino acids. For the CDR3, the DNA is TGTGCCAGCAGTTCCGGACTCTACGAGCAGTACTTC. Its protein is CASSSGLYEQYF.

The sample holds a few counts of this clonotype. The CDR3 DNA follows: TGTGCCAGCTCGCAGCTTCAGGGTTACACAGATACGCAGTATTTT. Protein: CASSQLQGYTDTQYF. The chain links TRBV18 to TRBJ2-3, with a weak D call TRBD1 (5 bases). Per the germline V gene, CDR1 is KGHSH and CDR2 is LQKENI. This CDR3 is 15 amino acids long. V shed 6 bases and J shed 2 bases, with 15 bases lying between them. Drawing the rest from reference TRBV18 and TRBJ2-3, the complete variable domain is NAGVMQNPRHLVRRRGQEARLRCSPMKGHSHVYWYRQLPEEGLKFMVYLQKENIIDESGMPKERFSAEFPKEGPSILRIQQVVRGDSAAYFCASSQLQGYTDTQYFGPGTRLTVL.

This clonotype came up many times. The chain carries TRBV9 and TRBJ2-7, with 7 nucleotides matching TRBD1. Trimming took 0 bases from V and 1 from J; bases not matched to a gene: 4. The CDR3 is 15 amino acids. The germline CDR1 and CDR2 sequences are SGDLS and YYNGEE. CDR3 sequence: CASSVGWDSSYEQYF. DNA for the CDR3: TGTGCCAGCAGCGTAGGTTGGGACAGTTCCTACGAGCAGTACTTC.